Each of the 5 T cell receptor beta chains below was sequenced from the same sample in a study of cytomegalovirus exposure and HLA in healthy donors. Primers included in the PCR were 60 Vbeta and 13 Jbeta primers. Libraries were prepared by immunoSEQ multiplex PCR; TCRdb keeps only in-frame clonotypes and omits some of them. The sample holds 70,000 to 90,000 clones; 60% to 75% are singletons and the top ten take less than 25%. Sequences were obtained from PBMCs. The receptors derive from a middle-aged man in good health and CMV-seropositive.

J is TRBJ2-7 and V is TRBV6-6, with 11 bases aligning to TRBD2. V dropped 2 bases and J dropped 4; count of bases not matched to a gene: 4. Germline V gene lookup returns CDR1 MNHNY and CDR2 SVGAGI (reference sequence). CDR3 size: 15 residues. The CDR3 nucleotides read TGTGCCAGCAGTTACGGGACTAGCGGCATGTACGAGCAGTACTTC. Its protein is CASSYGTSGMYEQYF.

The chain uses TRBV13 and TRBJ2-7; D uncertain. V lost 0 bases, J lost 0 bases, and 6 bases lay in between. Germline-derived CDR1 and CDR2 are PRHDT and FYEKMQ (reference sequence). CDR3 length equals 14 residues. DNA for the CDR3: TGTGCCAGCAGCTTAGGTGCCAGCTCCTACGAGCAGTACTTC. Its translation is CASSLGASSYEQYF.

J is TRBJ1-6 and V is TRBV28; 10 bases fit TRBD1. Germline V gene sequence: CDR1 MDHEN, CDR2 SYDVKM. The V segment lost 6 bases and the J segment 10 bases; nucleotides outside the gene matches: 18. CDR3 length equals 18 residues. The CDR3 DNA sequence: TGTGCCAGCAGCAGTTGGGACAGGGGACGGGGATATTACTCACCCCTCCACTTT. Amino acid sequence: CASSSWDRGRGYYSPLHF.

This clone was found a few times. The chain is built from TRBV9 and TRBJ1-2; perhaps TRBD1 as D (5 bases). The germline CDR1 and CDR2 sequences are SGDLS and YYNGEE. V lost 3 bases and J lost 0, with 12 bases in between. The CDR3 is made up of 15 amino acids. As DNA, the CDR3 is TGTGCCAGCAGCGAGGGGCCGGCGACTAACTATGGCTACACCTTC. Translated, it gives CASSEGPATNYGYTF.

The chain carries TRBV15 and TRBJ2-5, with TRBD2 identical over 7 bases. The J segment lost 3 bases and the V segment lost 4 bases, leaving 17 bases of the junction unmatched. Germline assignment: CDR1 LNHNV and CDR2 YYDKDF (reference sequence). The CDR3 spans 18 residues. The CDR3 spells CATSNPSGWGGIEETQYF. The CDR3 region has the DNA TGTGCCACCAGCAACCCTTCCGGTTGGGGGGGGATTGAAGAGACCCAGTACTTC. The complete variable domain, with remaining parts taken from reference TRBV15 and TRBJ2-5, reads DAMVIQNPRYQVTQFGKPVTLSCSQTLNHNVMYWYQQKSSQAPKLLFHYYDKDFNNEADTPDNFQSRRPNTSFCFLDIRSPGLGDTAMYLCATSNPSGWGGIEETQYFGPGTRLLVL.